Following are 26 T cell receptor beta chains from one sample sequenced in a study of blood T cell repertoires in COVID-19. Using immunoSEQ multiplex PCR, the repertoire was profiled, and TCRdb retains in-frame clones only, with some absent. The table shows 150,000 to 200,000 clones, with approximately 80% occurring only once. The sample taken for sequencing was PBMCs or T cells enriched from blood (not recorded which). These receptors were taken from a man in his forties or fifties who had recovered from COVID-19.

This clone was detected a few times. The CDR3 spells CASSGLTGVMNTEAFF. The CDR3 DNA is TGCGCCAGCAGCGGGCTGACGGGGGTTATGAACACTGAAGCTTTCTTT. The chain uses TRBV5-1 and TRBJ1-1, with D possibly being TRBD1 (5 bases). This CDR3 is 16 amino acids long. Germline CDR1 reads SGHRS; CDR2 reads YFSETQ. The V and J ends lost 4 bases and 0 bases respectively, with 16 bases between them.

This clone showed up just once. The chain is built from TRBV2 and TRBJ2-7, with D maybe TRBD1 (6 bases). This CDR3 is built from 13 residues. Trimming removed 7 bases from V and 9 bases from J, with 19 bases in between. Per germline, CDR1 SNHLY and CDR2 FYNNEI. The CDR3 DNA is TGTGCCAGCAAACGACAGGATTCTCGAGGGCAGTACTTC. Translated: CASKRQDSRGQYF. Full variable domain (outside the CDR3, taken from reference TRBV2 and TRBJ2-7): EPEVTQTPSHQVTQMGQEVILRCVPISNHLYFYWYRQILGQKVEFLVSFYNNEISEKSEIFDDQFSVERPDGSNFTLKIRSTKLEDSAMYFCASKRQDSRGQYFGPGTRLTVT.

The chain is built from TRBV3-1 (or the pseudogene TRBV3-2) and TRBJ2-3, with D uncertain. The germline gives CDR1 LGHDT, CDR2 YNNKEL (reference sequence). Trimming cost V 4 bases and J 0 bases, with 8 bases left between them. The CDR3 consists of 14 residues. The CDR3 nucleotides are TGTGCCAGCAGCCGCATTACTAGCACAGATACGCAGTATTTT. This sequence encodes CASSRITSTDTQYF.

The V gene is TRBV7-2, the J gene TRBJ2-7; TRBD1 might be the D (6 bases). This CDR3 is built from 13 residues. Germline loops: CDR1 SGHTA, CDR2 FQGNSA. Between the trimmed V and J ends, which lost 5 bases and 3 bases, there was a span of 11 bases. The CDR3 reads CASSPQGFYEQYF. CDR3 nucleotide sequence: TGTGCCAGCAGCCCGCAGGGGTTCTACGAGCAGTACTTC.

V and J are TRBV7-3 and TRBJ2-1, with TRBD2 identical over 8 bases. CDR1 SGHTA and CDR2 FQGTGA come from the germline V gene. J lost 0 bases, V lost 3 bases, and 4 bases had no gene match. CDR3 length equals 16 residues. The CDR3 sequence: CASSLERGSSYNEQFF. In nucleotides, the CDR3 is TGTGCCAGCAGCTTGGAGCGGGGGAGCTCCTACAATGAGCAGTTCTTC.

This chain connects TRBV5-1 to TRBJ2-2; D is perhaps TRBD1 (6 bases). The CDR3 runs to 15 residues. V lost 4 bases to trimming and J lost 4 bases, with 14 bases between them. Per the germline V gene, CDR1 is SGHRS and CDR2 is YFSETQ. The CDR3 DNA reads as TGCGCCAGCAGCGACCCCGGGACATTCACCGGGGAGCTGTTTTTT. It specifies CASSDPGTFTGELFF.

The genes are TRBV6-1 and TRBJ1-3; 7 bases fit TRBD1. This CDR3 spans 17 amino acids. After removal of 2 bases from V and 0 bases from J, the junction contained 7 bases not matched to a gene. The germline CDR1 and CDR2 sequences are MNHNS and SASEGT. The chain's CDR3 is CASSELTGTVSGNTIYF. The CDR3 DNA reads as TGTGCCAGCAGTGAATTGACCGGGACAGTCTCTGGAAACACCATATATTTT.

The table lists this clone with a count of one. This chain links TRBV5-1 with TRBJ2-1; tentatively, D is TRBD2 (5 bases). V lost 1 base and J 0 bases, leaving 8 bases between the germline ends. CDR1 and CDR2 (germline): SGHRS, YFSETQ. The CDR3 totals 15 residues. The CDR3 loop reads CASSLPGSSYNEQFF. The CDR3 coding sequence is TGCGCCAGCAGCTTGCCGGGGAGCTCCTACAATGAGCAGTTCTTC.

The chain links TRBV7-6 to TRBJ2-1; 9 bases match TRBD1. CDR1 and CDR2 (germline): SGHVS, FNYEAQ. The V segment lost 5 bases and the J segment 3 bases; nucleotides outside the gene matches: 5. The CDR3 has 15 amino acids. The CDR3 DNA is TGTGCCAGCAGCCGCACAGGGGGCGACTACAATGAGCAGTTCTTC. Encoded protein: CASSRTGGDYNEQFF. Combining the CDR3 with reference TRBV7-6 and TRBJ2-1 gives the whole variable domain GAGVSQSPRYKVTKRGQDVALRCDPISGHVSLYWYRQALGQGPEFLTYFNYEAQQDKSGLPNDRFSAERPEGSISTLTIQRTEQRDSAMYRCASSRTGGDYNEQFFGPGTRLTVL.

This clone came up once. This chain connects TRBV10-1 to TRBJ1-2; D is unresolved. This CDR3 is 14 amino acids long. Trimming cost V 0 bases and J 8 bases, with 13 bases left between them. The germline gives CDR1 WNHNN, CDR2 SYGVQD (reference sequence). Written as DNA, the CDR3 is TGCGCCAGCAGTGAGTCGACGGTGTCAGGCGGCTACACCTTC. Protein: CASSESTVSGGYTF.

The CDR3 DNA sequence: TGTGCCAGCAGTCTATCCCGGGACAGATTTTTCTCTGGAAACACCATATATTTT. It translates to CASSLSRDRFFSGNTIYF. The rearrangement uses TRBV7-2 and TRBJ1-3, with 7 bases fitting TRBD1. The CDR3 totals 18 residues. Germline assignment: CDR1 SGHTA and CDR2 FQGNSA. V trimming: 6 bases; J trimming: 0 bases; junction bases outside the gene matches: 14. The full variable domain, in which reference TRBV7-2 and TRBJ1-3 provide the parts outside the CDR3, is GAGVSQSPSNKVTEKGKDVELRCDPISGHTALYWYRQSLGQGLEFLIYFQGNSAPDKSGLPSDRFSAERTGGSVSTLTIQRTQQEDSAVYLCASSLSRDRFFSGNTIYFGEGSWLTVV.

V usage is TRBV10-1 and J usage is TRBJ2-3; 7 bases are shared with TRBD2. Losses at the gene ends were 2 bases for V and 1 base for J; bases not matched to a gene: 3. Per the germline V gene, CDR1 is WNHNN and CDR2 is SYGVQD (reference sequence). The length of the CDR3 is 15 residues. The DNA of the CDR3 is TGCGCCAGCAGTGAGAGAGCGGGGCGCACAGATACGCAGTATTTT. Translated: CASSERAGRTDTQYF.

This clone was counted between two and nine times. Other DNA sequences within the sample encode an identical CDR3. The chain joins TRBV7-9 to TRBJ2-7; no clear D. Germline lookup yields CDR1 SEHNR and CDR2 FQNEAQ (reference sequence). V shed 3 bases and J shed 4 bases, with 7 bases lying between them. This CDR3 is built from 12 residues. CDR3 region: CASSFNSYEQYF. CDR3 in DNA: TGTGCCAGCAGCTTTAACAGTTACGAGCAGTACTTC. Drawing the rest from reference TRBV7-9 and TRBJ2-7, the complete variable domain is DTGVSQNPRHKITKRGQNVTFRCDPISEHNRLYWYRQTLGQGPEFLTYFQNEAQLEKSRLLSDRFSAERPKGSFSTLEIQRTEQGDSAMYLCASSFNSYEQYFGPGTRLTVT.

This clone was counted only a few times. The chain recombines TRBV4-2 with TRBJ1-2, with 8 bases identical to TRBD1. The CDR3 runs to 14 residues. Per the germline V gene, CDR1 is LGHNA and CDR2 is YNFKEQ. The V segment lost 3 bases and the J segment 5 bases; nucleotides outside the gene matches: 5. The CDR3 nucleotides are TGTGCCAGCAGCCAGGGACAGGCTCAATATGGCTACACCTTC. Its protein is CASSQGQAQYGYTF.

V gene TRBV7-9 combines with J gene TRBJ1-1, with a possible D match to TRBD1 (5 bases). Germline V gene lookup returns CDR1 SEHNR and CDR2 FQNEAQ (reference sequence). V was trimmed by 1 base and J by 6 bases, leaving 15 bases between them. This CDR3 has 15 residues. CDR3 in DNA: TGTGCCAGCAGCTTAGGTCCTCAATCGGGGGCTGAAGCTTTCTTT. Translated: CASSLGPQSGAEAFF.

This chain connects TRBV4-1 to TRBJ2-5; possible D gene TRBD1, 5 bases. CDR1 MGHRA and CDR2 YSYEKL come from the germline V gene. The V end lost 0 bases, the J end lost 5 bases, and 13 bases lay between the germline ends. The CDR3 consists of 15 residues. CDR3 residues: CASSQDERAGETQYF. For the CDR3, the DNA is TGCGCCAGCAGCCAAGATGAACGGGCAGGGGAGACCCAGTACTTC.

The rearrangement joins TRBV5-1 to TRBJ2-5; possibly TRBD1 for D (5 bases). V lost 1 base and J lost 2, with 12 bases in between. Germline lookup yields CDR1 SGHRS and CDR2 YFSETQ. The CDR3 totals 15 residues. The CDR3 DNA sequence: TGCGCCAGCAGCTTGAGGGGTACGGTTCAAGAGACCCAGTACTTC. Translating it yields CASSLRGTVQETQYF.

The chain links TRBV9 to TRBJ1-1; D may be TRBD1 (6 bases). This CDR3 has 15 amino acids. Looked up from germline, CDR1 is SGDLS and CDR2 is YYNGEE. V was trimmed by 3 bases and J by 0 bases, leaving 12 bases between them. The DNA for the CDR3 is TGTGCCAGCAGCGCTACACAGGGTATGAACACTGAAGCTTTCTTT. Amino acids: CASSATQGMNTEAFF.

The chain employs TRBV6-1 and TRBJ1-5; D is possibly TRBD1 (6 bases). V lost 2 bases and J lost 4, with 9 bases in between. The CDR3 has 14 residues. The germline V gene encodes CDR1 MNHNS and CDR2 SASEGT. CDR3 in amino acids: CASSEKGQNQPQHF. DNA for the CDR3: TGTGCCAGCAGTGAAAAGGGACAAAATCAGCCCCAGCATTTT.

The CDR3 bases are TGTGCCAGCAGCCCTCCGCCTAGGAGCCGGGGGGGATACAATGAGCAGTTCTTC. Amino acids: CASSPPPRSRGGYNEQFF. The chain joins TRBV9 to TRBJ2-1; TRBD2 matches 8 bases. This CDR3 region has 18 residues. The germline V gene has CDR1 SGDLS and CDR2 YYNGEE. V lost 4 bases and J lost 4; bases outside the gene matches: 16.

V and J are TRBV6-5 and TRBJ2-7; 7 bases agree with TRBD1. The J segment lost 1 base and the V segment lost 4 bases, leaving 7 bases of the junction unmatched. The CDR3 has 15 amino acids. Per germline, CDR1 MNHEY and CDR2 SVGAGI. The CDR3 protein is CASSSGTAESYEQYF. The CDR3 DNA sequence: TGTGCCAGCAGTTCCGGGACAGCTGAGTCCTACGAGCAGTACTTC.

The table lists this clone with a count of one. The rearrangement links TRBV5-1 to TRBJ1-4, with D tentatively TRBD1 (6 bases). The germline V and J ends were trimmed by 0 bases and 3 bases, with 9 bases remaining between them. The germline V gene has CDR1 SGHRS and CDR2 YFSETQ. The CDR3 covers 15 residues. The chain's CDR3 is CASSLEGGANEKLFF. CDR3 nucleotide sequence: TGCGCCAGCAGCTTGGAAGGGGGGGCTAATGAAAAACTGTTTTTT. The complete variable domain, with remaining parts taken from reference TRBV5-1 and TRBJ1-4, reads KAGVTQTPRYLIKTRGQQVTLSCSPISGHRSVSWYQQTPGQGLQFLFEYFSETQRNKGNFPGRFSGRQFSNSRSEMNVSTLELGDSALYLCASSLEGGANEKLFFGSGTQLSVL.

This clone was observed a few times. The genes are TRBV9 and TRBJ2-2; 9 bases fit TRBD1. Germline CDR1 reads SGDLS; CDR2 reads YYNGEE. The V segment lost 4 bases and the J segment 0 bases; nucleotides outside the gene matches: 10. This CDR3 is 18 amino acids long. DNA for the CDR3: TGTGCCAGCAGCCCATCCGGGACAGGGAAGACGAACACCGGGGAGCTGTTTTTT. Translation: CASSPSGTGKTNTGELFF.

In its sample, this clone was seen a few times. The rearrangement links TRBV9 to TRBJ1-2, with D perhaps matching TRBD1 (5 bases). Per the germline V gene, CDR1 is SGDLS and CDR2 is YYNGEE. There are 12 residues in the CDR3. V lost 7 bases, J lost 2 bases, and 9 bases lay in between. CDR3 in DNA: TGTGCCAGCGGGCAGGGCAACTATGGCTACACCTTC. The encoded protein is CASGQGNYGYTF.

The V and J genes are TRBV19 and TRBJ1-5; 7 bases map to TRBD1. With 2 bases clipped from V and 15 bases from J, the junction kept 10 bases outside the gene matches. Per the germline V gene, CDR1 is LNHDA and CDR2 is SQIVND (reference sequence). The CDR3 has 13 amino acids. The CDR3 here is CASSISGGTGRHF. CDR3 coding DNA: TGTGCCAGTAGTATATCAGGGGGTACGGGTAGGCATTTT.

The rearrangement links TRBV5-1 to TRBJ2-7; 9 bases agree with TRBD1. The CDR3 has 14 residues. Germline V gene data show CDR1 as SGHRS and CDR2 as YFSETQ. Unmatched junction bases numbered 8, after V lost 5 bases and J lost 5 bases. CDR3 sequence (DNA): TGCGCCAGCAGGCCGGGACAGGGAGCCCACGAGCAGTACTTC. Translated: CASRPGQGAHEQYF.